Following are 8 T cell receptor beta chains from one sample sequenced in a study of blood T cell repertoires in COVID-19. Produced via immunoSEQ multiplex PCR; TCRdb's table is partial and in-frame only. Altogether over 400,000 clones are present, 85% to 90% being singletons, with the ten largest covering roughly 8%. The specimen was peripheral blood. These receptors were collected from a woman aged 50 to 60 with COVID-19, enrolled during active disease.

Comment on this clone: The same CDR3 is also encoded by other DNA sequences in this sample. The rearrangement joins TRBV5-1 to TRBJ1-2; 9 nucleotides align to TRBD1. Germline loops: CDR1 SGHRS, CDR2 YFSETQ. Trimming removed 3 bases from V and 2 bases from J; junction bases left unmatched: 2. The CDR3 runs to 14 residues. CDR3 loop: CASSSGTGNYGYTF. CDR3 nucleotides: TGCGCCAGCAGCTCCGGGACAGGGAACTATGGCTACACCTTC.

This chain uses TRBV9 with TRBJ1-1; TRBD1 might be the D (5 bases). CDR1 SGDLS and CDR2 YYNGEE come from the germline V gene. The CDR3 loop spans 15 amino acids. V lost 4 bases and J lost 0, with 13 bases in between. CDR3 residues: CASSPPAGLNTEAFF. The CDR3 nucleotides read TGTGCCAGCAGCCCCCCCGCGGGGCTGAACACTGAAGCTTTCTTT.

This clone was recorded once. The rearrangement links TRBV27 to TRBJ2-1; 8 bases are a match to TRBD2. Losses at the gene ends were 2 bases for V and 6 bases for J; bases not matched to a gene: 6. The germline gives CDR1 MNHEY, CDR2 SMNVEV (reference sequence). The CDR3 spans 15 residues. CDR3 sequence: CASSLNGGVLNEQFF. The CDR3 nucleotides read TGTGCCAGCAGTTTAAACGGGGGGGTACTCAATGAGCAGTTCTTC.

The chain couples TRBV3-1 (or the pseudogene TRBV3-2) to TRBJ1-4; D not resolved. Germline V lookup: CDR1 LGHDT, CDR2 YNNKEL (reference sequence). The CDR3 totals 13 residues. Trimming stripped 3 bases from V and 7 bases from J, with 9 bases between. The CDR3 region has the DNA TGTGCCAGCAGCCATCGGGGAGGTGAAAAACTGTTTTTT. Its translation is CASSHRGGEKLFF.

The chain employs TRBV24-1 and TRBJ2-1, with 10 nucleotides matching TRBD2. Germline CDR1 and CDR2: KGHDR and SFDVKD. The CDR3 has 16 residues. Trimming at V came to 3 bases and at J to 4 bases, leaving 5 bases not matched to a gene. The CDR3: CATSDATSGVYNEQFF. The CDR3 DNA reads as TGTGCCACCAGTGATGCCACTAGCGGGGTGTACAATGAGCAGTTCTTC.

The chain uses TRBV15 and TRBJ2-7; the match to TRBD1 covers 7 bases. The ends lost 5 bases at V and 2 bases at J; junction bases unmatched: 6. The CDR3 is made up of 14 amino acids. Germline loops: CDR1 LNHNV, CDR2 YYDKDF (reference sequence). This CDR3 reads CATSQDRFTYEQYF. The CDR3 bases are TGTGCCACCAGCCAGGACAGGTTTACCTACGAGCAGTACTTC.

This clone was counted a single time. The genes are TRBV7-8 and TRBJ2-1, with D tentatively TRBD1 (5 bases). The length of the CDR3 is 14 residues. Trimming cost V 0 bases and J 4 bases, with 7 bases left between them. Germline CDR1 is SGHVS and CDR2 is FQNEAQ. CDR3 in amino acids: CASSLAGPYNEQFF. CDR3 nucleotides: TGTGCCAGCAGCTTAGCGGGGCCATACAATGAGCAGTTCTTC.

The chain uses TRBV19 and TRBJ1-2, with D perhaps matching TRBD1 (6 bases). CDR1 and CDR2 (germline): LNHDA, SQIVND (reference sequence). Trimming shortened V by 5 bases and J by 6 bases, and 19 bases separated the two germline ends. The CDR3 is 15 amino acids. CDR3 protein: CASSPRWGREDGYTF. The DNA for the CDR3 is TGTGCCAGTAGTCCCCGTTGGGGGCGTGAGGATGGCTACACCTTC. The full variable domain, completed using reference TRBV19 and TRBJ1-2, is DGGITQSPKYLFRKEGQNVTLSCEQNLNHDAMYWYRQDPGQGLRLIYYSQIVNDFQKGDIAEGYSVSREKKESFPLTVTSAQKNPTAFYLCASSPRWGREDGYTFGSGTRLTVV.